One and the same sample provided the 8 T cell receptor beta chains below, sequenced in a study of cytomegalovirus exposure and HLA in healthy donors. 13 Jbeta primers and 60 Vbeta primers were used for the PCR. TCRdb's table, derived via immunoSEQ multiplex PCR, lists solely in-frame clones and lacks some. The repertoire consists of about 160,000 clones, with approximately 90% occurring once and the leading ten covering 0.85%. The specimen sequenced was PBMCs. Every receptor here comes from a woman aged 25 to 39 in good health and CMV-seronegative.

The V and J genes are TRBV11-2 and TRBJ1-4; no definite D call. Per the germline V gene, CDR1 is SGHAT and CDR2 is FQNNGV. The CDR3 is made up of 15 amino acids. Trimming cost V 5 bases and J 8 bases, with 18 bases left between them. CDR3 protein: CASSRARVADEKLFF. CDR3 nucleotide sequence: TGTGCCAGCAGCAGAGCTCGGGTAGCGGACGAAAAACTGTTTTTT.

The chain couples TRBV30 to TRBJ2-1; possibly TRBD2 for D (5 bases). The CDR3 extends over 13 amino acids. The germline gives CDR1 GTSNPN, CDR2 SVGIG (reference sequence). The V end was cut by 8 bases, the J end by 8 bases, with 19 bases between. Written as DNA, the CDR3 is TGTGCCGCCACGGCGAGCGGACGTTATGAGCAGTTCTTC. Its translation: CAATASGRYEQFF.

The genes are TRBV10-3 and TRBJ2-5; D unresolved. The germline V and J ends were trimmed by 4 bases and 2 bases, with 8 bases remaining between them. The CDR3 totals 13 residues. Germline CDR1 reads ENHRY; CDR2 reads SYGVKD. The CDR3 DNA is TGTGCCATCAGTGTACTACAACAAGAGACCCAGTACTTC. This translates into CAISVLQQETQYF.

In its sample, this clone was seen a few times. This sequence joins TRBV19 and TRBJ1-1; D is undetermined. Germline V gene lookup returns CDR1 LNHDA and CDR2 SQIVND (reference sequence). CDR3 length: 13 residues. V lost 6 bases and J lost 1, with 9 bases in between. In DNA form, the CDR3 reads TGTGCCAGTAGCACCACACGGAACACTGAAGCTTTCTTT. Its translation is CASSTTRNTEAFF.

The V and J genes are TRBV6-6 and TRBJ2-3; 7 bases are shared with TRBD1. Losses at the gene ends were 2 bases for V and 1 base for J; bases not matched to a gene: 3. In germline, CDR1 is MNHNY, CDR2 SVGAGI (reference sequence). There are 15 residues in the CDR3. The CDR3 spells CASSYTGDRTDTQYF. CDR3 nucleotides: TGTGCCAGCAGTTACACAGGGGACCGCACAGATACGCAGTATTTT.

The chain employs TRBV5-1 and TRBJ2-1, with a weak D call TRBD2 (5 bases). Per germline, CDR1 SGHRS and CDR2 YFSETQ. V lost 2 bases, J lost 1 base, and 7 bases lay in between. The CDR3 runs to 14 residues. This chain's CDR3 is CASSLEGSYNEQFF. CDR3 coding DNA: TGCGCCAGCAGCTTAGAGGGATCCTACAATGAGCAGTTCTTC.

The chain is built from TRBV7-2 and TRBJ1-4; tentative D call: TRBD1 (5 bases). The germline V gene has CDR1 SGHTA and CDR2 FQGNSA. Trimming pared 1 base from V and 7 bases from J, leaving 16 bases between. This CDR3 has 16 amino acids. The CDR3 sequence: CASSLGTGFSGEKLFF. CDR3 DNA sequence: TGTGCCAGCAGCTTAGGAACAGGATTTTCGGGTGAAAAACTGTTTTTT. Full variable domain (remainder filled in from reference TRBV7-2 and TRBJ1-4): GAGVSQSPSNKVTEKGKDVELRCDPISGHTALYWYRQSLGQGLEFLIYFQGNSAPDKSGLPSDRFSAERTGGSVSTLTIQRTQQEDSAVYLCASSLGTGFSGEKLFFGSGTQLSVL.

The chain employs TRBV5-1 and TRBJ2-1; a possible D gene is TRBD2 (6 bases). V was cut by 0 bases and J by 7 bases, with 17 bases left in between. The germline CDR1 and CDR2 sequences are SGHRS and YFSETQ. The CDR3 spans 16 residues. CDR3 loop: CASSLEGPGRKNEQFF. CDR3 bases: TGCGCCAGCAGCTTGGAAGGCCCAGGGAGGAAAAATGAGCAGTTCTTC.